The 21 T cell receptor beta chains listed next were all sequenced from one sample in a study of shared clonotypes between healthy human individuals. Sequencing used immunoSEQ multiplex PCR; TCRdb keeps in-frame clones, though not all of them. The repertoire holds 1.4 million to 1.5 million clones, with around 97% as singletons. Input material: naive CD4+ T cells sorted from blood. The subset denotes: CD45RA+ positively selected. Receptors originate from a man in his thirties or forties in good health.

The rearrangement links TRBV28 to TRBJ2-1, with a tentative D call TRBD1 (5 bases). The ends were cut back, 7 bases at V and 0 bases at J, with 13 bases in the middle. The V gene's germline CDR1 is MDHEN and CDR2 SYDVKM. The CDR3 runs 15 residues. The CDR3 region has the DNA TGTGCCAGCACCTCAGGGCCGTTCTCCTACAATGAGCAGTTCTTC. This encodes CASTSGPFSYNEQFF.

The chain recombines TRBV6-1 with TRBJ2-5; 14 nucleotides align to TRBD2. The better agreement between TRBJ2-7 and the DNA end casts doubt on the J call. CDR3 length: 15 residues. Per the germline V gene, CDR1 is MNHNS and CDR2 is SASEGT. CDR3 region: CATQGTSGSSYEQYF. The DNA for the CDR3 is TGTGCCACACAGGGGACTAGCGGGAGTAGTTACGAGCAGTACTTC.

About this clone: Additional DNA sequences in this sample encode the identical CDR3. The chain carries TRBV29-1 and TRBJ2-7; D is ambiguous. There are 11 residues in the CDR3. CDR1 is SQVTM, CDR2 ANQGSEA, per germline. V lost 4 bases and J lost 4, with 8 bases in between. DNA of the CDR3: TGCAGCGTTGGCTCGGGTTACGAGCAGTACTTC. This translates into CSVGSGYEQYF.

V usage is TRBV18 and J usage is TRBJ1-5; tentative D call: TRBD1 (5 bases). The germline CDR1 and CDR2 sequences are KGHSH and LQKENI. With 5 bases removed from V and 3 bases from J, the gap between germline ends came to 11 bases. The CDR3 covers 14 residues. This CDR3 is CASSERQNNQPQHF. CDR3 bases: TGTGCCAGCTCAGAGCGACAGAACAATCAGCCCCAGCATTTT.

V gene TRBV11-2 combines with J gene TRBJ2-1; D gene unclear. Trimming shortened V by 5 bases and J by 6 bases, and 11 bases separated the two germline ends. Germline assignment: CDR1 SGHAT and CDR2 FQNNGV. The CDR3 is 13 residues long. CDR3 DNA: TGTGCCAGCAGCCGAAACGGCCTCAATGAGCAGTTCTTC. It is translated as CASSRNGLNEQFF.

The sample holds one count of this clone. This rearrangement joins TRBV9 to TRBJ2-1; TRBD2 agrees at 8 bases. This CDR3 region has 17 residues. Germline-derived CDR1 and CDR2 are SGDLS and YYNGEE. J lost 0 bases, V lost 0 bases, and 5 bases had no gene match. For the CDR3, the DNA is TGTGCCAGCAGCGTAGGGATAGCGGGACCCTCCTACAATGAGCAGTTCTTC. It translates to CASSVGIAGPSYNEQFF.

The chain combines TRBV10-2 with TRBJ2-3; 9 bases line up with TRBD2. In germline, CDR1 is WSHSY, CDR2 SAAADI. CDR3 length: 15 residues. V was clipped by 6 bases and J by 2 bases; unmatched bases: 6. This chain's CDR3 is CASRIAGVYTDTQYF. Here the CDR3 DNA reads TGCGCCAGCAGGATAGCGGGAGTTTACACAGATACGCAGTATTTT.

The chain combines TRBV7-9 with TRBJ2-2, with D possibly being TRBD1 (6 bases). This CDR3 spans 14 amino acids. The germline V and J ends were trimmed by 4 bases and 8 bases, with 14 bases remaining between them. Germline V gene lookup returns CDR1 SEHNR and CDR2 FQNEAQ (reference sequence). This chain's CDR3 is CASSSRQEWGELFF. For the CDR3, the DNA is TGTGCCAGCAGCTCCCGACAGGAGTGGGGGGAGCTGTTTTTT.

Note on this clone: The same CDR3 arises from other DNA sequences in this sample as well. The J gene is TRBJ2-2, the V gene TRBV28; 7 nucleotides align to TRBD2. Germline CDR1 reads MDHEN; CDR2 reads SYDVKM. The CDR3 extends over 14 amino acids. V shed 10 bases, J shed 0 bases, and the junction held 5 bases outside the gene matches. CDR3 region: CATRAGPNTGELFF. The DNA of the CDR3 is TGTGCCACCAGAGCGGGACCGAACACCGGGGAGCTGTTTTTT. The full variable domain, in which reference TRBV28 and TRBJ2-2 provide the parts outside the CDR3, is DVKVTQSSRYLVKRTGEKVFLECVQDMDHENMFWYRQDPGLGLRLIYFSYDVKMKEKGDIPEGYSVSREKKERFSLILESASTNQTSMYLCATRAGPNTGELFFGEGSRLTVL.

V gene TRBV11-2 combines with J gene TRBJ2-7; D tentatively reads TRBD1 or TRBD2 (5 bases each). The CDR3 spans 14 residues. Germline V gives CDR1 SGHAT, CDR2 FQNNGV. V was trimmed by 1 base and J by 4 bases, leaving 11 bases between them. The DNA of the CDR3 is TGTGCCAGCAGCTTAGTTGGGGGAGAATACGAGCAGTACTTC. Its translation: CASSLVGGEYEQYF. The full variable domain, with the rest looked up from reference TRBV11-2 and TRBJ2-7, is EAGVAQSPRYKIIEKRQSVAFWCNPISGHATLYWYQQILGQGPKLLIQFQNNGVVDDSQLPKDRFSAERLKGVDSTLKIQPAKLEDSAVYLCASSLVGGEYEQYFGPGTRLTVT.

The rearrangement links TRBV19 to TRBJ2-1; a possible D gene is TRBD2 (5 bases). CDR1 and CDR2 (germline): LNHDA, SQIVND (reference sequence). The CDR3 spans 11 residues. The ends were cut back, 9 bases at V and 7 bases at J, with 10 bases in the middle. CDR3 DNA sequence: TGTGCCAGCAGTCGGAGGAATGAGCAGTTCTTC. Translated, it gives CASSRRNEQFF. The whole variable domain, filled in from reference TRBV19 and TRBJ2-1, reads DGGITQSPKYLFRKEGQNVTLSCEQNLNHDAMYWYRQDPGQGLRLIYYSQIVNDFQKGDIAEGYSVSREKKESFPLTVTSAQKNPTAFYLCASSRRNEQFFGPGTRLTVL.

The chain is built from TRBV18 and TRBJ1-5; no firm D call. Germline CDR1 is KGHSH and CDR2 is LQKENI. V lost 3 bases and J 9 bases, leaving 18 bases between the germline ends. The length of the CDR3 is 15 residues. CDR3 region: CASSPVDGGPGPQHF. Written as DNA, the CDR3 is TGTGCCAGCTCACCTGTGGACGGAGGGCCCGGGCCCCAGCATTTT.

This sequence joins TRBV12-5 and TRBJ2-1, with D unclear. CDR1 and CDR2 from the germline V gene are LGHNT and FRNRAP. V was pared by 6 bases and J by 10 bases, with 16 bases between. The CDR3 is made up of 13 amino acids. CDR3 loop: CASGHGGRREQFF. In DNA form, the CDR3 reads TGTGCTAGTGGCCACGGCGGCCGTCGAGAGCAGTTCTTC. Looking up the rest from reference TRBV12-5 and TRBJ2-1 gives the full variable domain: DARVTQTPRHKVTEMGQEVTMRCQPILGHNTVFWYRQTMMQGLELLAYFRNRAPLDDSGMPKDRFSAEMPDATLATLKIQPSEPRDSAVYFCASGHGGRREQFFGPGTRLTVL.

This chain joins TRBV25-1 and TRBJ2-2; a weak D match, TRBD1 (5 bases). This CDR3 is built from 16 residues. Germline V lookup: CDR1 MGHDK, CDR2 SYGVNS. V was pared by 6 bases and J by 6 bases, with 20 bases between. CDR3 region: CASRGPVRLGAGELFF. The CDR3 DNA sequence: TGTGCCAGCAGGGGGCCCGTTAGGTTGGGTGCCGGGGAGCTGTTTTTT.

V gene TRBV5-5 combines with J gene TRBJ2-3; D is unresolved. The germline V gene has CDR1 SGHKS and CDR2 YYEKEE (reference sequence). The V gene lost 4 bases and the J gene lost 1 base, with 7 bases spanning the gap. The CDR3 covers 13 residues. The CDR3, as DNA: TGTGCCAGCAGCCAGGCGGGCACAGATACGCAGTATTTT. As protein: CASSQAGTDTQYF.

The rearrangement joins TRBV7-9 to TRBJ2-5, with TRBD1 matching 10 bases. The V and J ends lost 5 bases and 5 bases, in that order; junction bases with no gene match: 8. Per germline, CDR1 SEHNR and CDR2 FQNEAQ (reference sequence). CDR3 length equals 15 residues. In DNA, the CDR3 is TGTGCCAGCAGCCCCGGACAGGGGGTCGGGGAGACCCAGTACTTC. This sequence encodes CASSPGQGVGETQYF.

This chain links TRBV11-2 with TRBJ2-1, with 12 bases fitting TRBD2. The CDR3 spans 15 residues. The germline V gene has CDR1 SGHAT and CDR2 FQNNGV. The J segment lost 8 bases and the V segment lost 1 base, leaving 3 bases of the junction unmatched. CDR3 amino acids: CASSLGLAGVDEQFF. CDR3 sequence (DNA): TGTGCCAGCAGCTTAGGACTAGCGGGAGTGGATGAGCAGTTCTTC.

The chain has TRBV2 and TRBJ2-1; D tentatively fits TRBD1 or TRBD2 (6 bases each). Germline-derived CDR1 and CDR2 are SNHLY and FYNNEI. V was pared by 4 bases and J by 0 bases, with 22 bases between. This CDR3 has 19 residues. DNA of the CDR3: TGTGCCAGCAGTGGTGAGGCGACAGGACTAAGGAGCTCCTACAATGAGCAGTTCTTC. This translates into CASSGEATGLRSSYNEQFF.

CDR3 DNA sequence: TGTGCCAGCAGTTACGGGACAGCGAACACCGGGGAGCTGTTTTTT. It is translated as CASSYGTANTGELFF. This chain connects TRBV6-5 to TRBJ2-2; 7 bases are a match to TRBD1. With V trimmed by 2 bases and J by 0 bases, 0 bases remained unmatched. The germline V gene encodes CDR1 MNHEY and CDR2 SVGAGI. CDR3 size: 15 residues.

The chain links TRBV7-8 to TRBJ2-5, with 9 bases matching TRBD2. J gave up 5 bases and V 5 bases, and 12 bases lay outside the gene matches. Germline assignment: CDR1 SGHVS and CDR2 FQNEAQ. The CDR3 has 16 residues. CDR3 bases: TGTGCCAGCAGCCCGGGTACAGCGGGAGGATTGGAGACCCAGTACTTC. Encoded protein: CASSPGTAGGLETQYF.

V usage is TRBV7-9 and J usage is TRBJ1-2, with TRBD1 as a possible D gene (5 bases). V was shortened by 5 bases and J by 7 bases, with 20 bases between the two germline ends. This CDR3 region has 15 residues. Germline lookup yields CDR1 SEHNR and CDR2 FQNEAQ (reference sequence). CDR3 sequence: CASSLGVGGLAGYTF. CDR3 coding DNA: TGTGCCAGCAGCCTAGGGGTTGGTGGATTGGCTGGCTACACCTTC.